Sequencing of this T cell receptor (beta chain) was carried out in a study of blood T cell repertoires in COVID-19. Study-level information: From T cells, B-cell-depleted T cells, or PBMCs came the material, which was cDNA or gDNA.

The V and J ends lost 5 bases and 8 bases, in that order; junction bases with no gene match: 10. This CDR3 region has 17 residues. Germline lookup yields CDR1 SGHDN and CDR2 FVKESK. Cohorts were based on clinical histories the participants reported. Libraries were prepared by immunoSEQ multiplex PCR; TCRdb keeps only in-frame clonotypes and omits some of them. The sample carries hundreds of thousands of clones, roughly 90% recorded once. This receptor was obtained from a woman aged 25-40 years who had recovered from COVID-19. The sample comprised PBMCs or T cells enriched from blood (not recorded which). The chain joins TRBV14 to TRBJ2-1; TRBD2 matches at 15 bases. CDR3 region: CASSFGLAGGRFDEQFF. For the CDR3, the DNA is TGTGCCAGCAGCTTCGGACTAGCGGGAGGGAGGTTCGATGAGCAGTTCTTC.